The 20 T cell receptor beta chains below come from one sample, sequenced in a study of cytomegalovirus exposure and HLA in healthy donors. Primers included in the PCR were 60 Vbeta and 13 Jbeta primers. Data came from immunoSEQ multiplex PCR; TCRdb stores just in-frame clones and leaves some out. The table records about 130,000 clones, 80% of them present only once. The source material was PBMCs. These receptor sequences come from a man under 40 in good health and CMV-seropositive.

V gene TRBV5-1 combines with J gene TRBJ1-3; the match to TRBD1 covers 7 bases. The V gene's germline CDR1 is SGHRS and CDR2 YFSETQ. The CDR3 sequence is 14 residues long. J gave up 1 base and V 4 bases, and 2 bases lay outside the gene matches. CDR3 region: CASSRQGSGNTIYF. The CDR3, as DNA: TGCGCCAGCAGCAGACAGGGATCTGGAAACACCATATATTTT.

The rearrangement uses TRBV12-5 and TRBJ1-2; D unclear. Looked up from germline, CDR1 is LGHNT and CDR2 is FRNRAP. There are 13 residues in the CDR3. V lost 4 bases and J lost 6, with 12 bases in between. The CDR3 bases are TGTGCTAGTGGTTCCCCGACGAGGGATGGCTACACCTTC. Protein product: CASGSPTRDGYTF.

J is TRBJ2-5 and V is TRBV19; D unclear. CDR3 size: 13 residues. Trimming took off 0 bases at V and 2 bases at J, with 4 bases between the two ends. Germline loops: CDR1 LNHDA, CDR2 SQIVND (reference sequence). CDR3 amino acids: CASSIDTQETQYF. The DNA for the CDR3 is TGTGCCAGTAGTATAGACACACAAGAGACCCAGTACTTC. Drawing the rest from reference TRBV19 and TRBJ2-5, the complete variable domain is DGGITQSPKYLFRKEGQNVTLSCEQNLNHDAMYWYRQDPGQGLRLIYYSQIVNDFQKGDIAEGYSVSREKKESFPLTVTSAQKNPTAFYLCASSIDTQETQYFGPGTRLLVL.

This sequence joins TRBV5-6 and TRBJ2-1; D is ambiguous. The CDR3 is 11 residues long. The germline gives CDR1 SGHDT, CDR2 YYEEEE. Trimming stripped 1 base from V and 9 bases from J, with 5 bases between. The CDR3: CASSLLSEQFF. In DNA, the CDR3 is TGTGCCAGCAGCTTGTTATCTGAGCAGTTCTTC.

The CDR3 loop reads CASTEPDRAYEQYF. Here the CDR3 DNA reads TGCGCCAGCACAGAACCGGACAGGGCTTACGAGCAGTACTTC. The gene calls are TRBV10-2 and TRBJ2-7, with 8 bases identical to TRBD1. Germline CDR1 and CDR2: WSHSY and SAAADI. The CDR3 runs 14 residues. The J segment lost 4 bases and the V segment lost 7 bases, leaving 9 bases of the junction unmatched.

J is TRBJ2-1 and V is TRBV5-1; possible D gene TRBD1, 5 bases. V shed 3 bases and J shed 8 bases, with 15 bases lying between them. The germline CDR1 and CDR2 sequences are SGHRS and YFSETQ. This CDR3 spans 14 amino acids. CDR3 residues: CASSSDIPRDEQFF. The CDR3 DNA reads TGCGCCAGCAGCTCGGACATACCTAGGGATGAGCAGTTCTTC.

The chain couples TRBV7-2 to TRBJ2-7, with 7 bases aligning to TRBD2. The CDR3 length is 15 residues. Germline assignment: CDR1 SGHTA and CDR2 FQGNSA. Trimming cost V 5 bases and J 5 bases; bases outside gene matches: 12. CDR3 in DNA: TGTGCCAGCAGCCCCCGCGGGACTATTCGGAACGAGCAGTACTTC. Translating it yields CASSPRGTIRNEQYF.

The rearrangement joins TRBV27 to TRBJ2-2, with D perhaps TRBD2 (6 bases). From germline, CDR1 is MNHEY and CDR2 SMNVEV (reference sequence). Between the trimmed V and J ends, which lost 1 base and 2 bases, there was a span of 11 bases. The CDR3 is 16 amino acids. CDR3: CASSLFGTGNTGELFF. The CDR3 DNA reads TGTGCCAGCAGTTTATTCGGGACTGGCAACACCGGGGAGCTGTTTTTT.

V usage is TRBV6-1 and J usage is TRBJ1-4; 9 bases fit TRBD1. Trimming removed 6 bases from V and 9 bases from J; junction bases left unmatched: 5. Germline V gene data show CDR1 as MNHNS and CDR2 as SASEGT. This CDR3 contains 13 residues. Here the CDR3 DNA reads TGTGCCAGCAGCCCGGGACAGGGTCAAAAACTGTTTTTT. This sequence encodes CASSPGQGQKLFF.

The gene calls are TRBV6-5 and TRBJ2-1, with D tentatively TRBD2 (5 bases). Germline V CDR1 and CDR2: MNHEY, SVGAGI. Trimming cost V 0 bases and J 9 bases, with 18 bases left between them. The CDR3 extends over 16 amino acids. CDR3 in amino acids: CASSYSISGSLSEQFF. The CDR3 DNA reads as TGTGCCAGCAGTTACTCGATTTCGGGGTCCCTATCTGAGCAGTTCTTC.

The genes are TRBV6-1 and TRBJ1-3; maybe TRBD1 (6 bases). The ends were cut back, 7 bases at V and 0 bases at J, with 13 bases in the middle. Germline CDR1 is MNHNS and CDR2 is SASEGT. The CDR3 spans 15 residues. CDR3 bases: TGTGCCAGCACCCGGGACACCATCTCTGGAAACACCATATATTTT. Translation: CASTRDTISGNTIYF.

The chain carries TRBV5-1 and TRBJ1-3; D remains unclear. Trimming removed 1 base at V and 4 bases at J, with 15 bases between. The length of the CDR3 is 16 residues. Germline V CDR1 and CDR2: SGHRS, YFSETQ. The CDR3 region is CASSLSAATSGNTIYF. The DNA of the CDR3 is TGCGCCAGCAGCTTGTCTGCGGCCACCAGCGGAAACACCATATATTTT.

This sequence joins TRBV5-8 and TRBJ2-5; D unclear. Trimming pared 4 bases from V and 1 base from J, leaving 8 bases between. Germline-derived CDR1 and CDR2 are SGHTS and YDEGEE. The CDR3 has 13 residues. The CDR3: CASSLGLQETQYF. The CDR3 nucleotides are TGTGCCAGCAGCCTTGGGCTCCAAGAGACCCAGTACTTC.

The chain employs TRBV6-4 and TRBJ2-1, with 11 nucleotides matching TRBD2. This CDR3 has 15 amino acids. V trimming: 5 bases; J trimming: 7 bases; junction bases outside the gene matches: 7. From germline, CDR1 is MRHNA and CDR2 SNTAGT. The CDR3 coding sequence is TGTGCCAGCAGTACAACTAGCGGGGGAACTAATGAGCAGTTCTTC. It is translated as CASSTTSGGTNEQFF.

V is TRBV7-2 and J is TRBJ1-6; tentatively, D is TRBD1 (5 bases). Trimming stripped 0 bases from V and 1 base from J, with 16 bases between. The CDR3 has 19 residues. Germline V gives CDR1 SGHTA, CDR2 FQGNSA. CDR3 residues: CASSLAVRVVRSYNSPLHF. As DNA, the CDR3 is TGTGCCAGCAGCTTAGCTGTCAGGGTTGTGAGGTCCTATAATTCACCCCTCCACTTT.

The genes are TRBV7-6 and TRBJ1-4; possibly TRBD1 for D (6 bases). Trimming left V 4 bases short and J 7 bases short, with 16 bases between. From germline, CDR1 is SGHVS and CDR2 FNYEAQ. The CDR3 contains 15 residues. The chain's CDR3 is CASSSNREWGEKLFF. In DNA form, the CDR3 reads TGTGCCAGCAGCTCCAACAGGGAATGGGGTGAAAAACTGTTTTTT.

Written as DNA, the CDR3 is TGTGCCAGCAGTTATTCCTCGACAGATACGCAGTATTTT. This codes for CASSYSSTDTQYF. The chain uses TRBV27 and TRBJ2-3; D not resolved. Trimming pared 4 bases from V and 3 bases from J, leaving 8 bases between. The V gene's germline CDR1 is MNHEY and CDR2 SMNVEV (reference sequence). This CDR3 has 13 amino acids.

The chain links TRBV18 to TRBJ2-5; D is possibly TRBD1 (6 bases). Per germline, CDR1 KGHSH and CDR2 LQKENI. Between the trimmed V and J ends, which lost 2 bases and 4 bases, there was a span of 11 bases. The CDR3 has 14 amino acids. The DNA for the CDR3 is TGTGCCAGCTCACCATTGGACAGTGCAGAGACCCAGTACTTC. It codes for CASSPLDSAETQYF.

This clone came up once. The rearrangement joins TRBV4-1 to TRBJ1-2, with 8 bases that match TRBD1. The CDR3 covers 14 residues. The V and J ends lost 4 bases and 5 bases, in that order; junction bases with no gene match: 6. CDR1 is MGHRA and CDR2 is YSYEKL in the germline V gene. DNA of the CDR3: TGCGCCAGCAGCCTGTCCCGGGACAGGTATGGCTACACCTTC. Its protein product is CASSLSRDRYGYTF.

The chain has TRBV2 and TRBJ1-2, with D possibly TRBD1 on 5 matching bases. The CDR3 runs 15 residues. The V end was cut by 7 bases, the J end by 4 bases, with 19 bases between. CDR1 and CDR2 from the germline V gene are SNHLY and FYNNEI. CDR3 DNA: TGTGCCAGCATTCAGACAGCGACGCTATCCTATGGCTACACCTTC. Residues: CASIQTATLSYGYTF. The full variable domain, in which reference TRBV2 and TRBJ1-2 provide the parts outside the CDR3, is EPEVTQTPSHQVTQMGQEVILRCVPISNHLYFYWYRQILGQKVEFLVSFYNNEISEKSEIFDDQFSVERPDGSNFTLKIRSTKLEDSAMYFCASIQTATLSYGYTFGSGTRLTVV.